The subject of this entry is one TCR beta chain. The antigen is not known. The data were taken from a study of Ad26.COV2.S vaccination and SARS-CoV-2 variants. The study's findings and limits: The TCR breadth and depth analyses may have produced an underestimate of total T cell responses.

V shed 4 bases, J shed 4 bases, and the junction held 15 bases outside the gene matches. Germline-derived CDR1 and CDR2 are LGHNA and YSLEER. The CDR3 runs 17 residues. Treatment specified: about 20 received Ad26.COV2.S at low or high dose, single or two shots; roughly five received placebo; per-sample allocation not given. The investigators took samples on day 63 after the first vaccine or placebo injection. Boston hosted the donor, who was an adult aged 18-55 years. Generated by immunoSEQ multiplex PCR, the TCRdb table keeps only in-frame clones and is missing some. Of around 400,000 clones listed, approximately 92% are singletons.

The source was peripheral blood, collected in a trial of Ad26.COV2.S vaccine versus placebo. The TCR comes from a person between 18 and 59 years old who received the Ad26.COV2.S COVID-19 vaccine or a placebo. The chain joins TRBV4-3 to TRBJ1-2; 7 bases map to TRBD1. CDR3 DNA sequence: TGCGCCAGCAGCCCGGCTTACGACAGGGAGGAGAGCTATGGCTACACCTTC. Protein: CASSPAYDREESYGYTF.